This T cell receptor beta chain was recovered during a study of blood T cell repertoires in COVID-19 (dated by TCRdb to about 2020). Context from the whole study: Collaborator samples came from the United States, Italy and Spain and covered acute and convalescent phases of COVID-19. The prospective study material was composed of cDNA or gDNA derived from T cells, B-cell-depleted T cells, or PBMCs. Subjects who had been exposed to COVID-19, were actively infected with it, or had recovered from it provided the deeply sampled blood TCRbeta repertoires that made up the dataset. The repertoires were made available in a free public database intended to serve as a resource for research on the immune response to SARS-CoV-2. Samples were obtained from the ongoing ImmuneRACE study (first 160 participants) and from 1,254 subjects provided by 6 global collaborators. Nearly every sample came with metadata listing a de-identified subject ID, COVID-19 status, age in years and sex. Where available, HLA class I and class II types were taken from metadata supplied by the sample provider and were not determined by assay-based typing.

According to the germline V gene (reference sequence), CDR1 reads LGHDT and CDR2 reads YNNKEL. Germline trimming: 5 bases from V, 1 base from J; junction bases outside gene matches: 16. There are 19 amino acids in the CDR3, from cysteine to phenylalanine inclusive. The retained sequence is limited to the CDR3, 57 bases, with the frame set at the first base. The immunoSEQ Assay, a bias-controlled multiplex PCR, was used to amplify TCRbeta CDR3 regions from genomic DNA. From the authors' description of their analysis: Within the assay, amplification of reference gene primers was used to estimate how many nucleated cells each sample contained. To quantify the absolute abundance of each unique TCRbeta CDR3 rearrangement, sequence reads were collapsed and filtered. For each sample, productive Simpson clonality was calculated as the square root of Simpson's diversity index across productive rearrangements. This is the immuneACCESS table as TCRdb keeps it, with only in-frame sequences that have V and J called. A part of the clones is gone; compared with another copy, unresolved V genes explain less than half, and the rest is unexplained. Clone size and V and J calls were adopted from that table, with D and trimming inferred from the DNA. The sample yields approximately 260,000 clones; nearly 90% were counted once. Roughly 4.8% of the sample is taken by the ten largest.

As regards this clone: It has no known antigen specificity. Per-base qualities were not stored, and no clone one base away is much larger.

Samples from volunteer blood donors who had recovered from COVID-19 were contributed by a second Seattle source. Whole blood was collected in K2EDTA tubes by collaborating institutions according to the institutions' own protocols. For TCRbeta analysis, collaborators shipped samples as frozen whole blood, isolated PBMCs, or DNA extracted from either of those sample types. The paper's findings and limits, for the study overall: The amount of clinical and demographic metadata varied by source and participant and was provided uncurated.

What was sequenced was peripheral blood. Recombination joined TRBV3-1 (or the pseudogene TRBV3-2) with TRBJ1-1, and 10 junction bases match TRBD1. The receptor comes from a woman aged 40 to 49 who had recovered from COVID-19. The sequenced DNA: TGTGCCAGCAGCACAACGTTGGGACAGGGGCGTAACTGGAACACTGAAGCTTTCTTT. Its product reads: CASSTTLGQGRNWNTEAFF.